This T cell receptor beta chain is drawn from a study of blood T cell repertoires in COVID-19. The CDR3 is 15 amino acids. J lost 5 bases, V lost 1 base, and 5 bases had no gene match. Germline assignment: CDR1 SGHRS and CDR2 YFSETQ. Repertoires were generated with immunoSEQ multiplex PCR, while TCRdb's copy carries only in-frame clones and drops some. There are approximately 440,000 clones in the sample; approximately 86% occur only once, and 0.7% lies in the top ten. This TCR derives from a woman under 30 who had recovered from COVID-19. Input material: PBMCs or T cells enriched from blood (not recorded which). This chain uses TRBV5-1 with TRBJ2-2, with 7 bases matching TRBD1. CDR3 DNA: TGCGCCAGCAGCTTGAACTCAGGGGGAACCGGGGAGCTGTTTTTT. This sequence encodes CASSLNSGGTGELFF.